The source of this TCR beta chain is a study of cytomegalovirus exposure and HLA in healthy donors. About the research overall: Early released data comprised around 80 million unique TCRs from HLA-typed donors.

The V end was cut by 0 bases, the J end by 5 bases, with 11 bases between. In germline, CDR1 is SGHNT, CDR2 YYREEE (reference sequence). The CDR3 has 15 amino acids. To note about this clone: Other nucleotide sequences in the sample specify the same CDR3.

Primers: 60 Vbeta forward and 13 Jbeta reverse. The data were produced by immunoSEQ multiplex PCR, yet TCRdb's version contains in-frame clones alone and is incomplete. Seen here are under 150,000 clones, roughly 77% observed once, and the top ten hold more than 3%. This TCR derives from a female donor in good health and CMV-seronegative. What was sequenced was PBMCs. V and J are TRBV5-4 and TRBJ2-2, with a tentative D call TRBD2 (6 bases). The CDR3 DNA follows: TGTGCCAGCAGCTTGGGCCTCGCGGGGACCGGGGAGCTGTTTTTT. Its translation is CASSLGLAGTGELFF. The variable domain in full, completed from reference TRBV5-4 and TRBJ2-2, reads ETGVTQSPTHLIKTRGQQVTLRCSSQSGHNTVSWYQQALGQGPQFIFQYYREEENGRGNFPPRFSGLQFPNYSSELNVNALELDDSALYLCASSLGLAGTGELFFGEGSRLTVL.